This T cell receptor beta chain was found in a study of shared clonotypes between healthy human individuals. The CDR3 extends over 16 amino acids. The V gene's germline CDR1 is LNHDA and CDR2 SQIVND (reference sequence). The V end was cut by 5 bases, the J end by 0 bases, with 16 bases between. Here immunoSEQ multiplex PCR was the method, and the copy in TCRdb shows in-frame clones only, minus some. The sample records some 580,000 clones, 98% being singletons. Terminally differentiated effector memory CD45RA+ cells were excluded by CCR7 positive selection of CD45RO-negative cells. The origin of this receptor is a man aged 30 to 45 in good health. The V and J genes are TRBV19 and TRBJ1-1; maybe TRBD1 (6 bases). The sequenced sample was naive CD8+ T cells sorted from blood. The CDR3 reads CASSPYRDSLNTEAFF. CDR3 coding DNA: TGTGCCAGTAGTCCATACAGGGACTCTCTGAACACTGAAGCTTTCTTT. The full variable domain, with the rest looked up from reference TRBV19 and TRBJ1-1, is DGGITQSPKYLFRKEGQNVTLSCEQNLNHDAMYWYRQDPGQGLRLIYYSQIVNDFQKGDIAEGYSVSREKKESFPLTVTSAQKNPTAFYLCASSPYRDSLNTEAFFGQGTRLTVV.